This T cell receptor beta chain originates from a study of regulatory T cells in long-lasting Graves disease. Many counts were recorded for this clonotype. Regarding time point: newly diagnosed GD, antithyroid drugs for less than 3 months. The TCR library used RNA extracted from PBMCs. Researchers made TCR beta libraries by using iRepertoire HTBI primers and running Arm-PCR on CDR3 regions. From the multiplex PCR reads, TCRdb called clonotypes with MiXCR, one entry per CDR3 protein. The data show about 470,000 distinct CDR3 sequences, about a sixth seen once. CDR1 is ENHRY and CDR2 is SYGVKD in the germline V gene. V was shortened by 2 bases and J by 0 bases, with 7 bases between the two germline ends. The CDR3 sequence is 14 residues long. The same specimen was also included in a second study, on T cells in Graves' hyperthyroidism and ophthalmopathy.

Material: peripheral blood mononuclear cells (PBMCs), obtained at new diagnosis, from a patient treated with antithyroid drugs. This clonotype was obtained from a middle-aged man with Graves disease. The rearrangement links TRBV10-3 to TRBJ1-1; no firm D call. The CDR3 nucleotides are TGTGCCATCAGTGAGCTGGAGCTGAACACTGAAGCTTTCTTT. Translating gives CAISELELNTEAFF.